What follows is one T cell receptor (beta chain) and its context. Its matching antigen is unknown. The data were obtained in a study of T cell repertoires in cytomegalovirus infection. From germline, CDR1 is SGHRS and CDR2 YFSETQ. V lost 4 bases, J lost 4 bases, and 7 bases stayed unmatched. This CDR3 has 16 residues. Each CDR3 protein is one row after TCRdb ran MiXCR on the reads. Of 310,000 or so distinct CDR3 sequences listed, roughly 25% are singletons. Sample: cultured PBMCs, taken from culture after CMV antigen stimulation. The chain has TRBV5-1 and TRBJ2-3; 12 bases fit TRBD2. This clonotype was sampled from a human donor in good health (CMV status not recorded). Some clones in this sample may be carry-over from other donors' samples. The CDR3 protein is CASSTRLAGASDTQYF. The DNA for the CDR3 is TGCGCCAGCAGCACCCGACTAGCGGGAGCATCAGATACGCAGTATTTT.